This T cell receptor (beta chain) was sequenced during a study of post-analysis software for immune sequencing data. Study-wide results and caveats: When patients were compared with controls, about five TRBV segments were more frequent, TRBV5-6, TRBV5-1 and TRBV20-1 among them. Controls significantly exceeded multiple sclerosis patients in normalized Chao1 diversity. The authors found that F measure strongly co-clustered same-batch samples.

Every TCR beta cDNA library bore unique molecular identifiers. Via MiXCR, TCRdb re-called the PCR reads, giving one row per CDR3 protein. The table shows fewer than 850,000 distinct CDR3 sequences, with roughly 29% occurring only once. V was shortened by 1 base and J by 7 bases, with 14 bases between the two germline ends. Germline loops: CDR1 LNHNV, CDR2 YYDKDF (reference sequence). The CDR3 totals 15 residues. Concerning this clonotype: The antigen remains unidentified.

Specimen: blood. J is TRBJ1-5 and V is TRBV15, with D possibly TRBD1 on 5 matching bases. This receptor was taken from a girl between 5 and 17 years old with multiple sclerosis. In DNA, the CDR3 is TGTGCCACCAGCAGAGGGTTGGGGGGATTCCAGCCCCAGCATTTT. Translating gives CATSRGLGGFQPQHF.